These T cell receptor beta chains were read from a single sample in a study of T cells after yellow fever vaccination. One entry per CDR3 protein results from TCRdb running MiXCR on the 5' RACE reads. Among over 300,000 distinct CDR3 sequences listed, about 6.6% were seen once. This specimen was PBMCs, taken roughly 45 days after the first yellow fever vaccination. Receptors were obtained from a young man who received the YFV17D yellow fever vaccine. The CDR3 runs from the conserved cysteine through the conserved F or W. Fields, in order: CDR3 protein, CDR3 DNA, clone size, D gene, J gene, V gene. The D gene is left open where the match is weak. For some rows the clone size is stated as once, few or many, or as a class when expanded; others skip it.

CDR3: CASSSEIPYGYTF
DNA: TGTGCCAGCAGTTCCGAAATACCCTATGGCTACACCTTC
size: few
D: NA
J: TRBJ1-2
V: TRBV12-3/TRBV12-4

CDR3: CASSLDRGPGELFF
DNA: TGTGCCAGCAGTTTAGATCGGGGCCCTGGGGAGCTGTTTTTT
size: few
D: NA
J: TRBJ2-2
V: TRBV12-3/TRBV12-4

CDR3: CASSLTGASARIQYF
DNA: TGCGCCAGCAGCTTGACCGGGGCTAGTGCTCGCATTCAGTACTTC
size: many
D: NA
J: TRBJ2-4
V: TRBV5-1

CDR3: CASSLQGSGQPLFGTDTQYF
DNA: TGTGCCAGCAGCTTACAGGGGTCCGGACAGCCCCTTTTTGGCACAGATACGCAGTATTTT
size: few
D: NA
J: TRBJ2-3
V: TRBV11-2

CDR3: CASSLGGWEETQYF
DNA: TGTGCCAGCAGCTTAGGAGGGTGGGAAGAGACCCAGTACTTC
size: many
D: NA
J: TRBJ2-5
V: TRBV5-5

CDR3: CASSYGGGVVDTQYF
DNA: TGTGCCAGCAGTTATGGTGGCGGGGTGGTAGATACGCAGTATTTT
size: few
D: NA
J: TRBJ2-3
V: TRBV12-3/TRBV12-4

CDR3: CSVARGGEKLFF
DNA: TGCAGCGTTGCAAGAGGCGGTGAAAAACTGTTTTTT
size: few
D: NA
J: TRBJ1-4
V: TRBV29-1

CDR3: CASHAGQGFSGANVLTF
DNA: TGTGCCTCACACGCGGGACAGGGTTTTTCTGGGGCCAACGTCCTGACTTTC
size: many
D: TRBD1
J: TRBJ2-6
V: TRBV12-3/TRBV12-4

CDR3: CASSQVGGGTDTQYF
DNA: TGCGCCAGCAGCCAAGTGGGGGGCGGCACAGATACGCAGTATTTT
size: few
D: NA
J: TRBJ2-3
V: TRBV4-1

CDR3: CASSPPGNNEQFF
DNA: TGTGCCAGCTCACCGCCGGGGAACAATGAGCAGTTCTTC
size: many
D: NA
J: TRBJ2-1
V: TRBV18

CDR3: CASRSPGGNEQFF
DNA: TGTGCCAGCCGTAGCCCAGGGGGCAATGAGCAGTTCTTC
size: NA
D: TRBD1
J: TRBJ2-1
V: TRBV9

CDR3: CSAPGLSLGTGELFF
DNA: TGCAGTGCTCCGGGACTGTCCCTGGGCACCGGGGAGCTGTTTTTT
size: NA
D: NA
J: TRBJ2-2
V: TRBV20-1

CDR3: CASSDSSGGNNEQFF
DNA: TGTGCCAGCAGTGACTCAAGCGGGGGGAACAATGAGCAGTTCTTC
size: many
D: TRBD2
J: TRBJ2-1
V: TRBV6-4

CDR3: CASSWGTGTTNEKLFF
DNA: TGCGCCAGCAGCTGGGGTACGGGGACAACTAATGAAAAACTGTTTTTT
size: few
D: NA
J: TRBJ1-4
V: TRBV5-1

CDR3: CSVGGQGAITGELFF
DNA: TGCAGCGTTGGGGGACAGGGGGCAATCACCGGGGAGCTGTTTTTT
size: many
D: TRBD1
J: TRBJ2-2
V: TRBV29-1

CDR3: CASSQDSVFGGRFSGANVLTF
DNA: TGCGCCAGCAGCCAAGATTCAGTGTTCGGGGGGAGGTTTTCTGGGGCCAACGTCCTGACTTTC
size: few
D: TRBD2
J: TRBJ2-6
V: TRBV4-1

CDR3: CASSPTGSLAKNIQYF
DNA: TGTGCCAGCAGTCCGACAGGCTCCCTAGCCAAAAACATTCAGTACTTC
size: few
D: NA
J: TRBJ2-4
V: TRBV7-3

CDR3: CASSPKGSTEAFF
DNA: TGTGCCAGCTCACCAAAGGGAAGCACTGAAGCTTTCTTT
size: many
D: NA
J: TRBJ1-1
V: TRBV18

CDR3: CASSGTGGDTQYF
DNA: TGCGCCAGCAGCGGGACCGGTGGCGATACGCAGTATTTT
size: many
D: NA
J: TRBJ2-3
V: TRBV5-1

CDR3: CASSRLGQLGLQETQYF
DNA: TGTGCCAGCAGCCGCCTTGGGCAGTTGGGGTTACAAGAGACCCAGTACTTC
size: many
D: NA
J: TRBJ2-5
V: TRBV3-1

CDR3: CASSPVKGGRGAFF
DNA: TGTGCCAGCAGCCCGGTCAAGGGCGGACGGGGGGCTTTCTTT
size: few
D: NA
J: TRBJ1-1
V: TRBV3-1

CDR3: CASSQVQGHSYGYTF
DNA: TGCGCCAGCAGCCAAGTCCAGGGGCACAGCTATGGCTACACCTTC
size: few
D: NA
J: TRBJ1-2
V: TRBV4-1

CDR3: CASSLPNRGPTGELFF
DNA: TGTGCCAGCAGCTTGCCGAACAGGGGGCCGACCGGGGAGCTGTTTTTT
size: few
D: TRBD1
J: TRBJ2-2
V: TRBV7-2

CDR3: CATSRDALDRGRTDTQYF
DNA: TGTGCCACCAGCAGAGACGCTCTCGACAGGGGGCGCACAGATACGCAGTATTTT
size: NA
D: TRBD1
J: TRBJ2-3
V: TRBV15

CDR3: CASSSRRSYNEQFF
DNA: TGTGCCAGCAGTTCCAGGAGATCCTACAATGAGCAGTTCTTC
size: NA
D: NA
J: TRBJ2-1
V: TRBV28

CDR3: CSLKRGYRPTDTQYF
DNA: TGCAGCCTCAAGCGGGGGTATCGCCCCACAGATACGCAGTATTTT
size: NA
D: TRBD2
J: TRBJ2-3
V: TRBV29-1

CDR3: CASTIYSWGQPDTQYF
DNA: TGTGCCAGCACCATTTACTCGTGGGGCCAGCCAGATACGCAGTATTTT
size: few
D: NA
J: TRBJ2-3
V: TRBV7-2

CDR3: CASSLHGRMNTEAFF
DNA: TGCGCCAGCAGCTTGCATGGGCGGATGAACACTGAAGCTTTCTTT
size: NA
D: NA
J: TRBJ1-1
V: TRBV5-1

CDR3: CASSQAMNTEAFF
DNA: TGTGCCAGCAGCCAAGCTATGAACACTGAAGCTTTCTTT
size: few
D: NA
J: TRBJ1-1
V: TRBV4-2

CDR3: CASRTGIGSPLHF
DNA: TGTGCCAGTCGGACAGGGATCGGTTCACCCCTCCACTTT
size: NA
D: TRBD1
J: TRBJ1-6
V: TRBV6-1

CDR3: CASSLVPVEYQETQYF
DNA: TGCGCCAGCAGCTTGGTTCCAGTGGAGTACCAAGAGACCCAGTACTTC
size: many
D: NA
J: TRBJ2-5
V: TRBV5-1

CDR3: CASSLGAGGEWPQYF
DNA: TGTGCCAGCAGCTTAGGAGCGGGGGGTGAATGGCCCCAGTACTTC
size: few
D: TRBD2
J: TRBJ2-5
V: TRBV7-2

CDR3: CASSQDIAGGSSGANVLTF
DNA: TGTGCCAGCAGCCAAGACATAGCAGGGGGCTCTTCTGGGGCCAACGTCCTGACTTTC
size: NA
D: TRBD1
J: TRBJ2-6
V: TRBV3-1

CDR3: CASSFSQRGTNQETQYF
DNA: TGTGCCAGCAGCTTTTCCCAGCGGGGGACGAACCAAGAGACCCAGTACTTC
size: few
D: TRBD2
J: TRBJ2-5
V: TRBV3-1

CDR3: CASSLDLPSTDTQYF
DNA: TGCGCCAGCAGCTTGGACTTGCCTAGCACAGATACGCAGTATTTT
size: many
D: NA
J: TRBJ2-3
V: TRBV5-1

CDR3: CASHANTEAFF
DNA: TGCGCCAGCCACGCGAACACTGAAGCTTTCTTT
size: many
D: NA
J: TRBJ1-1
V: TRBV5-1

CDR3: CSAGQEINYGYTF
DNA: TGCAGTGCTGGACAGGAGATCAACTATGGCTACACCTTC
size: NA
D: TRBD1
J: TRBJ1-2
V: TRBV20-1

CDR3: CASSYRNAGGLADTQYF
DNA: TGTGCCAGCAGTTATCGCAATGCCGGGGGGCTCGCAGATACGCAGTATTTT
size: NA
D: NA
J: TRBJ2-3
V: TRBV6-2/TRBV6-3

CDR3: CASSLASGGSYGYTF
DNA: TGTGCCAGCAGCTTAGCCTCAGGGGGCAGCTATGGCTACACCTTC
size: few
D: TRBD1
J: TRBJ1-2
V: TRBV7-8

CDR3: CASSPTGFGEQYF
DNA: TGTGCCAGCAGTCCTACAGGGTTCGGCGAGCAGTACTTC
size: few
D: NA
J: TRBJ2-7
V: TRBV12-3/TRBV12-4

CDR3: CASSWGRRVAEAFF
DNA: TGTGCCAGCAGTTGGGGCCGGCGGGTCGCTGAAGCTTTCTTT
size: NA
D: NA
J: TRBJ1-1
V: TRBV12-3/TRBV12-4

CDR3: CASSYWTGGSFSTEAFF
DNA: TGTGCCAGCAGTTACTGGACAGGGGGCAGTTTTAGCACTGAAGCTTTCTTT
size: NA
D: TRBD1
J: TRBJ1-1
V: TRBV12-3/TRBV12-4

CDR3: CASSYGGVRETQYF
DNA: TGTGCCAGCAGCTATGGGGGCGTGAGGGAGACCCAGTACTTC
size: NA
D: NA
J: TRBJ2-5
V: TRBV7-9

CDR3: CATSGGANTGELFF
DNA: TGTGCCACGAGCGGGGGGGCGAACACCGGGGAGCTGTTTTTT
size: NA
D: TRBD2
J: TRBJ2-2
V: TRBV15

CDR3: CASSLADTGVMGDTEAFF
DNA: TGTGCCAGCAGCCTTGCCGATACAGGGGTAATGGGGGACACTGAAGCTTTCTTT
size: few
D: TRBD1
J: TRBJ1-1
V: TRBV7-6

CDR3: CASSLSQAHYEQYF
DNA: TGTGCCAGCAGTTTATCTCAGGCCCACTACGAGCAGTACTTC
size: NA
D: NA
J: TRBJ2-7
V: TRBV27

CDR3: CASSEAEGASTDTQYF
DNA: TGTGCCAGCAGTGAAGCGGAGGGGGCTAGCACAGATACGCAGTATTTT
size: NA
D: NA
J: TRBJ2-3
V: TRBV6-1

CDR3: CASSHPDRRDTEAFF
DNA: TGCGCCAGCAGCCACCCCGACAGGCGAGACACTGAAGCTTTCTTT
size: many
D: NA
J: TRBJ1-1
V: TRBV4-3

CDR3: CASTENLGSYNSPLHF
DNA: TGTGCCAGCACCGAAAATTTGGGCTCCTATAATTCACCCCTCCACTTT
size: NA
D: NA
J: TRBJ1-6
V: TRBV12-3/TRBV12-4

CDR3: CASSSPGLAPTETQYF
DNA: TGTGCCAGCAGTTCCCCTGGACTAGCGCCGACGGAGACCCAGTACTTC
size: NA
D: TRBD2
J: TRBJ2-5
V: TRBV7-2

CDR3: CASSFIGYTEAFF
DNA: TGTGCCAGCAGCTTTATTGGGTACACTGAAGCTTTCTTT
size: few
D: NA
J: TRBJ1-1
V: TRBV7-2

CDR3: CASSLWLGSYGYTF
DNA: TGTGCCAGCAGTTTATGGTTAGGGAGCTATGGCTACACCTTC
size: NA
D: NA
J: TRBJ1-2
V: TRBV27

CDR3: CASSLGQGAGGNQPQHF
DNA: TGTGCCAGCAGCTTGGGACAGGGGGCGGGCGGCAATCAGCCCCAGCATTTT
size: NA
D: TRBD1
J: TRBJ1-5
V: TRBV7-2

CDR3: CCARDPTSTDTQYF
DNA: TGCTGTGCTAGGGACCCGACGAGCACAGATACGCAGTATTTT
size: NA
D: NA
J: TRBJ2-3
V: TRBV20-1

CDR3: CASSQANMGAGDTQYF
DNA: TGCGCCAGCAGCCAAGCGAATATGGGGGCCGGAGATACGCAGTATTTT
size: many
D: NA
J: TRBJ2-3
V: TRBV4-1

CDR3: CASSTISGGARNEQFF
DNA: TGTGCCAGCAGTACGATTAGCGGGGGGGCTCGCAATGAGCAGTTCTTC
size: NA
D: TRBD2
J: TRBJ2-1
V: TRBV28

CDR3: CASSEGDRELAGAITSHNEQFF
DNA: TGTGCCAGCAGTGAGGGGGACAGGGAACTAGCGGGGGCAATCACCTCTCACAATGAGCAGTTCTTC
size: few
D: TRBD2
J: TRBJ2-1
V: TRBV25-1

CDR3: CSVGHTNTGELFF
DNA: TGCAGCGTTGGGCATACGAACACCGGGGAGCTGTTTTTT
size: NA
D: NA
J: TRBJ2-2
V: TRBV29-1

CDR3: CASSPSAHSSTDTQYF
DNA: TGTGCCAGCTCACCGTCCGCGCATTCTAGCACAGATACGCAGTATTTT
size: few
D: NA
J: TRBJ2-3
V: TRBV18